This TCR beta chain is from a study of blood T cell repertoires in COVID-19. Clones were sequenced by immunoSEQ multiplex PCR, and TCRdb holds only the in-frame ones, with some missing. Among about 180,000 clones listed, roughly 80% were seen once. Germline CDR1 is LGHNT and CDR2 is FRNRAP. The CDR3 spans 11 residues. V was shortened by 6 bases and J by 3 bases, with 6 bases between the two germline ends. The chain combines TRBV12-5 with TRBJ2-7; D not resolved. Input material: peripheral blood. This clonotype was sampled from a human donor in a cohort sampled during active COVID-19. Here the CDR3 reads CASGLVYEQYF. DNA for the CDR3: TGTGCTAGTGGACTCGTCTACGAGCAGTACTTC.